These 30 T cell receptor beta chains originate from one sample sequenced in a study of identical twins. In TCRdb, the 5' RACE reads were re-called with MiXCR into one record per CDR3 protein. In the table there are 240,000 or so distinct CDR3 sequences, approximately 7% of which are singletons. The same data also went into a second study, on yellow fever vaccine responses in identical twins.

The specimen sequenced was memory (CD45RO+) T cells sorted from blood. These receptors were obtained from a woman between 18 and 29 years old in good health.

This clonotype turned up a few times. The rearrangement joins TRBV3-1 to TRBJ2-2, with 8 bases aligning to TRBD1. Trimming cost V 7 bases and J 0 bases; bases outside gene matches: 7. The CDR3 loop spans 16 amino acids. Germline CDR1 is LGHDT and CDR2 is YNNKEL (reference sequence). Here the CDR3 DNA reads TGTGCCAGCAACACCCCGGGACAGGCGAACACCGGGGAGCTGTTTTTT. Encoded protein: CASNTPGQANTGELFF.

This rearrangement joins TRBV20-1 to TRBJ2-3; 12 nucleotides agree with TRBD2. Germline CDR1 and CDR2: DFQATT and SNEGSKA (reference sequence). V trimming: 0 bases; J trimming: 4 bases; junction bases outside the gene matches: 5. This CDR3 comprises 16 residues. DNA of the CDR3: TGCAGTGCTAGAGATCTAGCGGGGGGGCACGCAGATACGCAGTATTTT. It yields the protein CSARDLAGGHADTQYF.

This clonotype was seen many times. The CDR3 here is CATRVQAGGQDTQYF. CDR3 DNA sequence: TGTGCCACCCGCGTACAGGCGGGTGGTCAAGATACGCAGTATTTT. The V gene is TRBV6-4, the J gene TRBJ2-3; either TRBD1 or TRBD2 may fit D (5 bases each). Germline CDR1 reads MRHNA; CDR2 reads SNTAGT. The CDR3 loop spans 15 amino acids. The V end was cut by 10 bases, the J end by 5 bases, with 22 bases between.

This clonotype was recorded a few times. The chain is built from TRBV15 and TRBJ2-2, with 7 bases identical to TRBD1. The CDR3 is made up of 15 amino acids. The germline CDR1 and CDR2 sequences are LNHNV and YYDKDF (reference sequence). The V and J ends lost 0 bases and 5 bases, in that order; junction bases with no gene match: 3. Here the CDR3 reads CATSRDLGQTGELFF. CDR3 nucleotides: TGTGCCACCAGCAGAGATTTGGGACAGACCGGGGAGCTGTTTTTT.

The J gene is TRBJ2-1, the V gene TRBV15, with D tentatively TRBD2 (6 bases). The germline V and J ends were trimmed by 3 bases and 6 bases, with 12 bases remaining between them. There are 14 residues in the CDR3. Germline V lookup: CDR1 LNHNV, CDR2 YYDKDF (reference sequence). CDR3: CATSRLNGGNEQFF. The CDR3 DNA follows: TGTGCCACCAGCAGGCTTAACGGGGGCAATGAGCAGTTCTTC.

This clonotype was seen at least ten times. The chain couples TRBV4-2 to TRBJ1-4; maybe TRBD1 (5 bases). Trimming left V 0 bases short and J 3 bases short, with 8 bases between. The CDR3 covers 15 residues. The V gene's germline CDR1 is LGHNA and CDR2 YNFKEQ. CDR3: CASSQDLGANEKLFF. Here the CDR3 DNA reads TGTGCCAGCAGCCAAGATCTGGGGGCTAATGAAAAACTGTTTTTT.

This clonotype was counted a few times. The chain couples TRBV11-2 to TRBJ1-1; the D is unclear. This CDR3 spans 15 amino acids. V lost 0 bases, J lost 5 bases, and 13 bases lay in between. Germline assignment: CDR1 SGHAT and CDR2 FQNNGV. The CDR3 is CASSLDTAAWTEAFF. The CDR3 DNA reads as TGTGCCAGCAGCTTAGATACTGCGGCGTGGACTGAAGCTTTCTTT.

In this sample, this clonotype turned up a few times. This chain uses TRBV3-1 with TRBJ2-5, with TRBD2 matching over 7 bases. V dropped 1 base and J dropped 1; count of bases not matched to a gene: 6. Germline V gene sequence: CDR1 LGHDT, CDR2 YNNKEL (reference sequence). The CDR3 covers 16 residues. The CDR3 region is CASSQASGILQETQYF. The CDR3 nucleotides are TGTGCCAGCAGCCAAGCCAGCGGGATCCTCCAAGAGACCCAGTACTTC.

This clonotype came up many times. Here the CDR3 DNA reads TGTGCCAGCAGTCGGGACATCGTCGAGCAGTACTTC. It yields the protein CASSRDIVEQYF. The rearrangement links TRBV12-3 or TRBV12-4 to TRBJ2-7; maybe TRBD1 (6 bases). The germline V and J ends were trimmed by 5 bases and 6 bases, with 11 bases remaining between them. This CDR3 comprises 12 residues.

This clonotype was counted ten times or more. The gene calls are TRBV5-1 and TRBJ1-1; TRBD1 agrees at 8 bases. V shed 1 base, J shed 2 bases, and the junction held 22 bases outside the gene matches. CDR1 is SGHRS, CDR2 YFSETQ, per germline. The CDR3 loop spans 21 amino acids. DNA of the CDR3: TGCGCCAGCAGCTTGTACCCGGGACAGGAGGCGAACTACAAAAAAAACACTGAAGCTTTCTTT. The encoded protein is CASSLYPGQEANYKKNTEAFF.

This clonotype occurred many times. The V gene is TRBV20-1, the J gene TRBJ1-1; D call uncertain. CDR3 size: 13 residues. Per the germline V gene, CDR1 is DFQATT and CDR2 is SNEGSKA (reference sequence). V gave up 0 bases and J gave up 1 base, with 6 bases separating them. This CDR3 is CSARDKSNTEAFF. In nucleotides, the CDR3 is TGCAGTGCTAGAGATAAGTCGAACACTGAAGCTTTCTTT.

This clonotype occurred a few times. This rearrangement joins TRBV18 to TRBJ2-2, with D possibly being TRBD1 (6 bases). This CDR3 is 15 amino acids long. V shed 6 bases and J shed 4 bases, with 15 bases lying between them. Germline lookup yields CDR1 KGHSH and CDR2 LQKENI. CDR3 residues: CASSQNTGSTGELFF. The CDR3 nucleotides read TGTGCCAGCTCTCAAAACACAGGGAGCACCGGGGAGCTGTTTTTT.

This clonotype turned up a few times. The genes are TRBV15 and TRBJ2-7; possible D gene TRBD2, 5 bases. The CDR3 runs 15 residues. The germline V gene has CDR1 LNHNV and CDR2 YYDKDF (reference sequence). V lost 5 bases, J lost 0 bases, and 14 bases lay in between. The CDR3 sequence is CATSDPGSTSYEQYV. In DNA, the CDR3 is TGTGCCACCAGCGATCCGGGGTCGACCTCCTACGAGCAGTACGTC.

This chain uses TRBV11-2 with TRBJ2-1; TRBD1 matches 8 bases. CDR1 and CDR2 (germline): SGHAT, FQNNGV. V lost 1 base, J lost 9 bases, and 8 bases stayed unmatched. The CDR3 sequence is 15 residues long. The CDR3 region is CASSLGQGAIGEQFF. Here the CDR3 DNA reads TGTGCCAGCAGCTTAGGTCAGGGGGCGATTGGTGAGCAGTTCTTC.

The rearrangement uses TRBV7-9 and TRBJ1-5; 8 bases fit TRBD1. Trimming removed 5 bases from V and 4 bases from J; junction bases left unmatched: 10. CDR1 and CDR2 (germline): SEHNR, FQNEAQ (reference sequence). This CDR3 has 16 amino acids. CDR3 bases: TGTGCCAGCAGCCCCAGGACAGGGAGATCAAATCAGCCCCAGCATTTT. It translates to CASSPRTGRSNQPQHF.

The V call is TRBV21-1, the J call TRBJ2-7. TRBV21-1 is deemed a pseudogene. The CDR3 has 14 amino acids. The CDR3 reads CASRGSGGPYEQYF. In DNA, the CDR3 is TGTGCCAGCAGGGGCTCAGGGGGCCCCTACGAGCAGTACTTC.

This clonotype was counted at least ten times. The chain couples TRBV3-1 to TRBJ2-7; 10 bases agree with TRBD2. The V segment lost 2 bases and the J segment 3 bases; nucleotides outside the gene matches: 4. The CDR3 has 15 residues. Germline CDR1 LGHDT, CDR2 YNNKEL (reference sequence). In DNA, the CDR3 is TGTGCCAGCAGCCAAACCAGCGGGAGGGTCTACGAGCAGTACTTC. Amino acids: CASSQTSGRVYEQYF.

This clonotype was detected a few times. V and J are TRBV3-1 and TRBJ2-4; 7 nucleotides agree with TRBD1. The CDR3 has 15 residues. Germline CDR1 reads LGHDT; CDR2 reads YNNKEL (reference sequence). The junction had 6 bases not matched to a gene; V was cut back by 0 bases and J by 7 bases. The CDR3 loop reads CASSQDWARGNIQYF. Written as DNA, the CDR3 is TGTGCCAGCAGCCAAGATTGGGCCAGGGGGAACATTCAGTACTTC.

This clonotype has ten or more counts. The CDR3 sequence: CASSLGLEAGELFF. CDR3 sequence (DNA): TGCGCCAGCAGCTTGGGACTAGAGGCCGGGGAGCTGTTTTTT. The V call is TRBV5-1, the J call TRBJ2-2, with D perhaps TRBD2 (6 bases). Germline CDR1 and CDR2: SGHRS and YFSETQ. Between the trimmed V and J ends, which lost 0 bases and 6 bases, there was a span of 9 bases. This CDR3 comprises 14 residues.

V gene TRBV11-2 combines with J gene TRBJ2-1; tentatively, D is TRBD2 (5 bases). This CDR3 is 17 amino acids long. V lost 5 bases and J 5 bases, leaving 22 bases between the germline ends. Germline CDR1 SGHAT, CDR2 FQNNGV. The CDR3 nucleotides read TGTGCCAGCAGCCTCGTGGGATTTGCGGAGGCTCACAATGAGCAGTTCTTC. Translated, it gives CASSLVGFAEAHNEQFF.

This clonotype was found a few times. V and J are TRBV19 and TRBJ2-4; 10 bases are a match to TRBD1. The CDR3 runs 19 residues. The V gene end was trimmed by 7 bases and the J gene end by 7 bases; junction bases not matched to a gene: 22. Germline loops: CDR1 LNHDA, CDR2 SQIVND (reference sequence). The CDR3 DNA reads TGTGCCAGTAAAGTGGCGGGAAGGGACAGGGGCCATCTGGGGAACATTCAGTACTTC. This encodes CASKVAGRDRGHLGNIQYF.

This clonotype was picked up a small number of times. The chain employs TRBV21-1 and TRBJ2-1; TRBD2 is the table's D call and was not checked against the DNA. TRBV21-1 is labeled a pseudogene. The CDR3 loop spans 15 amino acids. CDR3 sequence reads: CASSKGPGRSGEQFF. The CDR3 region has the DNA TGTGCCAGCAGCAAAGGACCAGGGAGGTCTGGTGAGCAGTTCTTC.

The chain combines TRBV7-2 with TRBJ1-2; tentatively, D is TRBD1 (5 bases). V lost 3 bases and J 5 bases, leaving 16 bases between the germline ends. The CDR3 loop spans 15 amino acids. Germline V gene sequence: CDR1 SGHTA, CDR2 FQGNSA. For the CDR3, the DNA is TGTGCCAGCAGCTTCCGGGACCCAATTACTTATGGCTACACCTTC. It is translated as CASSFRDPITYGYTF.

The J gene is TRBJ2-5, the V gene TRBV12-3 or TRBV12-4; D is possibly TRBD2 (5 bases). The V end lost 3 bases, the J end lost 2 bases, and 13 bases lay between the germline ends. The CDR3 loop spans 15 amino acids. In DNA form, the CDR3 reads TGTGCCAGCAGTTTGTTAGGACTCGGTCAAGAGACCCAGTACTTC. Protein sequence: CASSLLGLGQETQYF.

In its sample, this clonotype was seen a few times. The chain joins TRBV2 to TRBJ1-1; no firm D call. Germline assignment: CDR1 SNHLY and CDR2 FYNNEI. V lost 7 bases and J lost 1, with 7 bases in between. This CDR3 has 12 residues. The CDR3 coding sequence is TGTGCCAGCAAGGGTTGGAACACTGAAGCTTTCTTT. Translated: CASKGWNTEAFF.

The chain employs TRBV21-1 and TRBJ2-1; the table's D call, TRBD1, was not checked against the DNA. TRBV21-1 represents a pseudogene. The CDR3 length is 15 residues. Here the CDR3 reads CATTAPTTGLHEQFF. The CDR3 DNA sequence: TGTGCGACCACGGCCCCTACTACAGGGTTGCATGAGCAGTTCTTC.

The chain has TRBV5-6 and TRBJ1-4, with D unresolved. The ends were cut back, 1 base at V and 0 bases at J, with 7 bases in the middle. This CDR3 region has 15 residues. The germline V gene has CDR1 SGHDT and CDR2 YYEEEE. The CDR3 DNA reads as TGTGCCAGCAGCTTGAGTCTCGCAACTAATGAAAAACTGTTTTTT. Residues: CASSLSLATNEKLFF.

This clonotype was observed at least ten times. The chain employs TRBV10-3 and TRBJ2-7; 9 nucleotides line up with TRBD2. The CDR3 extends over 15 amino acids. Germline V CDR1 and CDR2: ENHRY, SYGVKD. J was trimmed by 3 bases and V by 0 bases; bases with no gene match: 3. DNA of the CDR3: TGTGCCATCAGTGAGTCGAGCGGGGGGAACTACGAGCAGTACGTC. Encoded protein: CAISESSGGNYEQYV.

The genes are TRBV4-2 and TRBJ2-7; 12 bases agree with TRBD2. This CDR3 is 18 amino acids long. Germline CDR1 LGHNA, CDR2 YNFKEQ. Trimming cost V 4 bases and J 5 bases; bases outside gene matches: 15. The CDR3 region has the DNA TGTGCCAGCAGCCCTCGACCGACTAGCGGGAGAATTCTGGACGAGCAGTACTTC. Translated, it gives CASSPRPTSGRILDEQYF.

This clonotype was observed at least ten times. The chain recombines TRBV5-6 with TRBJ2-5, with TRBD1 as a possible D gene (6 bases). This CDR3 region has 13 residues. Germline-derived CDR1 and CDR2 are SGHDT and YYEEEE. The ends were cut back, 5 bases at V and 2 bases at J, with 10 bases in the middle. CDR3 sequence (DNA): TGTGCCAGCAGTTTTAGGGGGCAAGAGACCCAGTACTTC. Its translation is CASSFRGQETQYF.